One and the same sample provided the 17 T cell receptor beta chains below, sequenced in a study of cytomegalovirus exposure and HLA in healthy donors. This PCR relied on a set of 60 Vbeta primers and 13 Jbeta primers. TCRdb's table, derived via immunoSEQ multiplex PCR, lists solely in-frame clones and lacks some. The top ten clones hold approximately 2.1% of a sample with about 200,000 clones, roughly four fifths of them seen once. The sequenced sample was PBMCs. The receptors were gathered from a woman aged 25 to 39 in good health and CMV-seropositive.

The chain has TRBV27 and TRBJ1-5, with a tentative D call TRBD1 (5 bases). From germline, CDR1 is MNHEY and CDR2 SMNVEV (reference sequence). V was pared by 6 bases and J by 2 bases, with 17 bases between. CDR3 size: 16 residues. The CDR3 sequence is CASSKTTGQGNQPQHF. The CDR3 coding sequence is TGTGCCAGCAGCAAGACCACAGGACAAGGCAATCAGCCCCAGCATTTT.

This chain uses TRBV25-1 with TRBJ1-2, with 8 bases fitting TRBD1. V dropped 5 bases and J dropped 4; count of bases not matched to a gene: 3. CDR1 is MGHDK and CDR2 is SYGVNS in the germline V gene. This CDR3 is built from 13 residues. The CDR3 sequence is CASSQGAFYGYTF. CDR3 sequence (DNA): TGTGCCAGCAGTCAGGGGGCTTTCTATGGCTACACCTTC.

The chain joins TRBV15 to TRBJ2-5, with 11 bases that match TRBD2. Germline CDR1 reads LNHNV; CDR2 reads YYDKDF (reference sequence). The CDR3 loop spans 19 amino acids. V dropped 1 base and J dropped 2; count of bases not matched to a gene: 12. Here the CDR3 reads CATSRGSVAGGPFQETQYF. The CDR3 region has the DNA TGTGCCACCAGCAGAGGATCGGTAGCGGGGGGGCCGTTTCAAGAGACCCAGTACTTC.

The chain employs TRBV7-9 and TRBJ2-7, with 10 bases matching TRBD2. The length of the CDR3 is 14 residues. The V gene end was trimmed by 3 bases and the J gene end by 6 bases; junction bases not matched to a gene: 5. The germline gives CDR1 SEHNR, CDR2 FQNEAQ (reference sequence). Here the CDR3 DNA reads TGTGCCAGCAGCTTCTTAGCGGGAGGTCGCGAGCAGTACTTC. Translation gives CASSFLAGGREQYF.

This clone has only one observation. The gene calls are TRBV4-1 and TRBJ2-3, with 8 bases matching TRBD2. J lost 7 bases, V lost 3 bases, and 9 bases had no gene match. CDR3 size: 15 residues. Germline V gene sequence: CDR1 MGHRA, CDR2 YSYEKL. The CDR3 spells CASSQEGLVSNTQYF. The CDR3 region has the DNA TGCGCCAGCAGCCAGGAGGGACTAGTCTCAAATACGCAGTATTTT.

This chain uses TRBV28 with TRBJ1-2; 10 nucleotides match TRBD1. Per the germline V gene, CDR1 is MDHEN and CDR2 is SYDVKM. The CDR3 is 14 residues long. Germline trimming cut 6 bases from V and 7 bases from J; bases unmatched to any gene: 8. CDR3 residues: CASSWDRGSFGYTF. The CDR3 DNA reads TGTGCCAGCAGCTGGGACAGGGGCTCCTTTGGCTACACCTTC.

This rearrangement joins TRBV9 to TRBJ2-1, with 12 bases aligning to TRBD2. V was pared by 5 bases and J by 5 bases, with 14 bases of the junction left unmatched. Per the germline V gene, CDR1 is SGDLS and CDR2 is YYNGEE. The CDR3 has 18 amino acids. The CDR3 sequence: CASSGPPSGRASDNEQFF. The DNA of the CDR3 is TGTGCCAGCAGTGGGCCCCCTAGCGGGAGGGCCTCGGACAATGAGCAGTTCTTC.

CDR3 nucleotide sequence: TGTGCCAGTAGTTACCGGCACCGGGGATTCAATCAGCCCCAGCATTTT. Its protein product is CASSYRHRGFNQPQHF. This chain connects TRBV19 to TRBJ1-5; D call uncertain. The CDR3 totals 16 residues. Germline V CDR1 and CDR2: LNHDA, SQIVND (reference sequence). V gave up 5 bases and J gave up 3 bases, with 17 bases separating them.

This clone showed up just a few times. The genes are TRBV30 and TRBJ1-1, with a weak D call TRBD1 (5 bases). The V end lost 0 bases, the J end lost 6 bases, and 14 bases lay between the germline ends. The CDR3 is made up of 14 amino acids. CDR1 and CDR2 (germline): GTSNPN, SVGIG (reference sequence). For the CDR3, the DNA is TGTGCCTGGAGTGTACTGGGGGGTCCCGCTGAAGCTTTCTTT. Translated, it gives CAWSVLGGPAEAFF.

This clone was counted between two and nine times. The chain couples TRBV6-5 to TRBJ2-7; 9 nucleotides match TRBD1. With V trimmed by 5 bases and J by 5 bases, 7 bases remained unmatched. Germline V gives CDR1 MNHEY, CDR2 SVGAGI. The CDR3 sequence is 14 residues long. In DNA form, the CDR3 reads TGTGCCAGCAGTACGGGGGGACAGGGTAACGAGCAGTACTTC. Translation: CASSTGGQGNEQYF.

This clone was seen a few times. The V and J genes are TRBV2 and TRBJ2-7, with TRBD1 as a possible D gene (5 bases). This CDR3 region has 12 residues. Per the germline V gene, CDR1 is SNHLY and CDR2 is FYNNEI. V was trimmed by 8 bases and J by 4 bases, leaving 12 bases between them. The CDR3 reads CASQTDSYEQYF. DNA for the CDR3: TGTGCCAGCCAGACCGACAGTTACGAGCAGTACTTC. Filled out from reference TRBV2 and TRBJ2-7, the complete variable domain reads EPEVTQTPSHQVTQMGQEVILRCVPISNHLYFYWYRQILGQKVEFLVSFYNNEISEKSEIFDDQFSVERPDGSNFTLKIRSTKLEDSAMYFCASQTDSYEQYFGPGTRLTVT.

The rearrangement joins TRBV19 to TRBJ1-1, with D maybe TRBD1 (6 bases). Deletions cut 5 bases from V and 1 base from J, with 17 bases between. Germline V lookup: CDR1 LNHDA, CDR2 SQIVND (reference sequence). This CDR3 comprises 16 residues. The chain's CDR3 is CASSEDRPLGNTEAFF. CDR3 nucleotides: TGTGCCAGTAGTGAAGACAGGCCCCTTGGGAACACTGAAGCTTTCTTT.

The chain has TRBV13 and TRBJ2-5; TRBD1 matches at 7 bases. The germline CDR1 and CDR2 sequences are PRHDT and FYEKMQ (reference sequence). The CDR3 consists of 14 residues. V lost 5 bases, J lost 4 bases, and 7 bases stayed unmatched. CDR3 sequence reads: CASSARPGGETQYF. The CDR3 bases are TGTGCCAGCAGCGCCCGACCAGGGGGAGAGACCCAGTACTTC.

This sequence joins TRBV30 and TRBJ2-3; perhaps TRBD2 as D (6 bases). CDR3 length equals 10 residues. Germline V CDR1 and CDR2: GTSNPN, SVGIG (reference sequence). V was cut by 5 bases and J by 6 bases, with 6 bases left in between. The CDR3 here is CAWGRDTQYF. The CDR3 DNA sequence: TGTGCCTGGGGGAGGGATACGCAGTATTTT.

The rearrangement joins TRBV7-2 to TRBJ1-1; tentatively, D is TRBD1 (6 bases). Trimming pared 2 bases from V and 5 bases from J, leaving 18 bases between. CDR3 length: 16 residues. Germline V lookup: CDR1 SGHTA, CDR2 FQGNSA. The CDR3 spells CASSLLGGGIWTEAFF. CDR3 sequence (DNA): TGTGCCAGCAGCTTACTAGGGGGGGGGATCTGGACTGAAGCTTTCTTT.

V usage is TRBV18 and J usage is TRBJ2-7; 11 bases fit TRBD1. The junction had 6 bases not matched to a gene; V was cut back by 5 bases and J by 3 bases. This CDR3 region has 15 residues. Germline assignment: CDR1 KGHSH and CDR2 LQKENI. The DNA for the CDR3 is TGTGCCAGCTCAGCGGGACAGGGGGAAATCTACGAGCAGTACTTC. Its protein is CASSAGQGEIYEQYF. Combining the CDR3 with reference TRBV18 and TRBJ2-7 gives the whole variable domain NAGVMQNPRHLVRRRGQEARLRCSPMKGHSHVYWYRQLPEEGLKFMVYLQKENIIDESGMPKERFSAEFPKEGPSILRIQQVVRGDSAAYFCASSAGQGEIYEQYFGPGTRLTVT.

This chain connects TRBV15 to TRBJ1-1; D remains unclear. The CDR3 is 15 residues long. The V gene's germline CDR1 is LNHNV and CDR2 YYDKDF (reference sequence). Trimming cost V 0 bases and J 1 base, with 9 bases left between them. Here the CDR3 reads CATSRDLAGNTEAFF. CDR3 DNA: TGTGCCACCAGCAGAGACCTAGCTGGGAACACTGAAGCTTTCTTT.